This paragraph reports one TCR beta chain. What it recognizes is unknown. This specimen belongs to a study of beta chain features in type 1 diabetes. Across the study: All samples together contributed some 100,000,000 sorted cells for examination. Whole-study findings and limits: There was a moderate but significant shortening of TCRB CDR3s in all four CD4+ subsets of Type 1 diabetes patients. Equally in patients and controls, PCR might preferentially amplify shorter templates.

Expressed TCRB transcripts were sequenced, since all the RNA that had been isolated was reverse transcribed. Libraries were prepared by immunoSEQ multiplex PCR; TCRdb keeps only in-frame clonotypes and omits some of them. Of 680,000 or so clones listed, around 15% are singletons. The CDR3 is 17 amino acids. Trimming shortened V by 0 bases and J by 7 bases, and 22 bases separated the two germline ends. CDR1 SGHNT and CDR2 YYREEE come from the germline V gene (reference sequence). The sequencing input was naive CD4+ T cells from blood. The chain has TRBV5-4 and TRBJ1-2; D call uncertain. This receptor was obtained from a man between 18 and 29 years old with type 1 diabetes. The CDR3 is CASSLGQNGLGIGGYTF. In DNA, the CDR3 is TGTGCCAGCAGCTTGGGGCAAAACGGGTTGGGTATCGGTGGCTACACCTTC.